Below are 10 T cell receptor beta chains sequenced from a single sample in a study of OX40 agonist ivuxolimab in advanced cancers. Generated by immunoSEQ multiplex PCR, the TCRdb table keeps only in-frame clones and is missing some. The sample holds around 53,000 clones, roughly 73% seen once. The input for sequencing was CD4+ or CD8+ T cells sorted from blood, taken in a trial of the OX40 agonist ivuxolimab. These receptors were taken from an adult with an advanced solid tumor such as melanoma, head and neck, liver or kidney cancer.

The V gene is TRBV18, the J gene TRBJ2-1; TRBD2 aligns across 9 bases. From germline, CDR1 is KGHSH and CDR2 LQKENI. This CDR3 region has 14 residues. V shed 3 bases and J 10 bases; nucleotides not matched to a gene: 7. The CDR3 reads CASSPPSGAREQFF. CDR3 DNA: TGTGCCAGCTCACCCCCTAGCGGGGCAAGGGAGCAGTTCTTC.

The genes are TRBV6-1 and TRBJ1-2, with D perhaps TRBD1 (5 bases). V was trimmed by 1 base and J by 5 bases, leaving 11 bases between them. CDR1 is MNHNS, CDR2 SASEGT, per germline. The CDR3 runs to 14 residues. The CDR3 bases are TGTGCCAGCAGTGAAGGTGGGGGACTTTATGGCTACACCTTC. Translating gives CASSEGGGLYGYTF.

The chain carries TRBV11-2 and TRBJ2-2; TRBD2 agrees at 8 bases. Unmatched junction bases numbered 9, after V lost 5 bases and J lost 7 bases. This CDR3 contains 15 residues. The germline V gene has CDR1 SGHAT and CDR2 FQNNGV. This CDR3 reads CASSPGTRTGGELFF. The CDR3 bases are TGTGCCAGCAGCCCCGGGACTAGAACTGGCGGGGAGCTGTTTTTT. Full variable domain (rest looked up from reference TRBV11-2 and TRBJ2-2): EAGVAQSPRYKIIEKRQSVAFWCNPISGHATLYWYQQILGQGPKLLIQFQNNGVVDDSQLPKDRFSAERLKGVDSTLKIQPAKLEDSAVYLCASSPGTRTGGELFFGEGSRLTVL.

The chain joins TRBV6-1 to TRBJ2-1; TRBD1 matches at 8 bases. V gave up 7 bases and J gave up 7 bases; unmatched junction bases: 9. The length of the CDR3 is 14 residues. Germline loops: CDR1 MNHNS, CDR2 SASEGT. CDR3 in amino acids: CASNIGQGQNEQFF. The CDR3 nucleotides read TGTGCCAGCAACATAGGACAGGGACAGAATGAGCAGTTCTTC.

The chain links TRBV5-1 to TRBJ2-1; D gene ambiguous. This CDR3 contains 11 residues. V was clipped by 3 bases and J by 7 bases, with 5 bases between them. CDR1 and CDR2 (germline): SGHRS, YFSETQ. The CDR3 DNA follows: TGCGCCAGCAGCTCGATGAATGAGCAGTTCTTC. This gives the protein CASSSMNEQFF.

The gene calls are TRBV10-3 and TRBJ2-3; tentatively, D is TRBD1 (6 bases). The CDR3 totals 15 residues. V shed 2 bases and J shed 4 bases, with 13 bases lying between them. The germline gives CDR1 ENHRY, CDR2 SYGVKD. Here the CDR3 reads CAISEPRGWADTQYF. For the CDR3, the DNA is TGTGCCATCAGTGAGCCAAGGGGGTGGGCAGATACGCAGTATTTT.

The gene calls are TRBV28 and TRBJ2-5, with a weak D call TRBD1 (5 bases). Looked up from germline, CDR1 is MDHEN and CDR2 is SYDVKM. The length of the CDR3 is 13 residues. V was shortened by 4 bases and J by 3 bases, with 9 bases between the two germline ends. CDR3 coding DNA: TGTGCCAGCAGTTGGGGCAGCGAAGAGACCCAGTACTTC. Its translation is CASSWGSEETQYF.

The chain uses TRBV5-4 and TRBJ1-4; possibly TRBD1 for D (5 bases). The V gene's germline CDR1 is SGHNT and CDR2 YYREEE (reference sequence). CDR3 length equals 16 residues. Trimming removed 3 bases from V and 0 bases from J, with 12 bases in between. CDR3 sequence reads: CASSSGVIATNEKLFF. The CDR3 DNA is TGTGCCAGCAGCTCGGGGGTAATTGCAACTAATGAAAAACTGTTTTTT.

This clone has just a few counts. The chain carries TRBV11-2 and TRBJ2-1; D tentatively reads TRBD1 or TRBD2 (6 bases each). The CDR3 sequence is 13 residues long. Germline V gene data show CDR1 as SGHAT and CDR2 as FQNNGV. V shed 8 bases and J shed 6 bases, with 14 bases lying between them. The CDR3 reads CASRGGRSNEQFF. CDR3 nucleotides: TGTGCCAGCCGAGGGGGGCGAAGCAATGAGCAGTTCTTC.

This rearrangement joins TRBV5-1 to TRBJ1-2; D is perhaps TRBD1 (6 bases). The CDR3 extends over 15 amino acids. Germline lookup yields CDR1 SGHRS and CDR2 YFSETQ. The ends were cut back, 7 bases at V and 0 bases at J, with 16 bases in the middle. This CDR3 is CASAIGQITNYGYTF. DNA of the CDR3: TGCGCCAGCGCTATTGGACAGATTACTAACTATGGCTACACCTTC.